Below are 16 T cell receptor beta chains sequenced from a single sample in a study of tumor-infiltrating lymphocytes in primary liver carcinoma. TCR beta cDNA came from 400 to 500 ng total RNA, primed with a constant-region primer. Libraries for TCR beta were built through three nested multiplex PCR rounds, which together made up a slightly modified ARM-PCR procedure. TRBV1-TRBV30 forward primers paired with a C-beta reverse primer were used in the first two PCR rounds, which ran about 11 cycles each. TCRdb analysed the multiplex PCR reads with MiXCR anew, one entry per CDR3 protein. This sample has about 100,000 distinct CDR3 sequences, with about 62% found just once. Total RNA and DNA came together from 20-30 mg of bulk tissue without cell sorting. Input material: liver tumor tissue from sampling region 2. Specified subset: tumor region T2, inferior pole. These receptors all stem from a woman aged 55 to 70 with primary liver carcinoma and hepatitis B virus infection.

This clonotype was found once. At one of its ends the junction is not consistent with the germline gene, which may arise from a read error. The chain employs TRBV11-3 and TRBJ2-1, with D unresolved. CDR3 length: 14 amino acids. CDR1 is SGHNT, CDR2 YENEEA, per germline. This CDR3 is CPSSLDNRGVEQSF. The CDR3 DNA reads as TGTCCCAGCAGCTTAGATAACCGAGGAGTGGAGCAGTCCTTC.

The V and J genes are TRBV28 and TRBJ2-2; possible D gene TRBD1, 7 bases. The V gene lost 4 bases and the J gene lost 4 bases, with 19 bases spanning the gap. Germline V lookup: CDR1 MDHEN, CDR2 SYDVKM. The CDR3 extends over 17 amino acids. CDR3 in DNA: TGTGCCAGCAGTTCCTACAGGGGAGGCAAACTCACCGGGGAGCTGTTTTTT. This translates into CASSSYRGGKLTGELFF.

Only a few counts were recorded for this clonotype. An end of the junction differs from the germline gene, which may be a read error. The chain carries TRBV11-1 and TRBJ2-7; no definite D call. CDR1 is SGHAT and CDR2 is FQDESV in the germline V gene (reference sequence). This CDR3 region has 11 residues. The CDR3 is CVSRISYEQYF. In DNA form, the CDR3 reads TGTGTCAGCAGGATTTCCTACGAGCAGTATTTC.

Turning to this clonotype: This could be a read error, since a much larger clone is one nucleotide away. The chain has TRBV28 and TRBJ1-1; D gene uncertain. The CDR3 extends over 12 amino acids. The ends were cut back, 2 bases at V and 11 bases at J, with 12 bases in the middle. Per the germline V gene, CDR1 is MDHEN and CDR2 is SYDVKM. CDR3 loop: CASSLVRGDAFF. CDR3 coding DNA: TGTGCCAGCAGTTTAGTACGTGGCGATGCTTTCTTT.

As for this clonotype: A much larger clone lies a single base off, so this may be a read error. The rearrangement links TRBV14 to TRBJ2-1; the match to TRBD2 covers 8 bases. The germline V gene encodes CDR1 SGHDN and CDR2 FVKESK. The CDR3 spans 17 residues. CDR3: CASSQRKGLVSYNGQFF. Written as DNA, the CDR3 is TGTGCCAGCAGCCAGCGGAAGGGACTAGTCTCCTACAATGGGCAGTTCTTC.

This clonotype was picked up one time. The missing conserved phenylalanine or tryptophan at the end of this CDR3 makes a read error likely. The chain is built from TRBV6-5 and TRBJ2-7; TRBD1 matches 9 bases. The CDR3 spans 14 residues. Losses at the gene ends were 4 bases for V and 7 bases for J; bases not matched to a gene: 8. Germline CDR1 reads MNHEY; CDR2 reads SVGAGI. CDR3 amino acids: CASSSGQGSREQYS. The CDR3 coding sequence is TGTGCCAGCAGTTCCGGACAGGGGTCGAGGGAGCAGTACTCC.

This clonotype was found many times. This chain joins TRBV6-5 and TRBJ2-6, with 7 positions matching TRBD2. CDR3 length: 16 residues. Trimming cost V 0 bases and J 2 bases; bases outside gene matches: 1. Germline V lookup: CDR1 MNHEY, CDR2 SVGAGI. The CDR3 DNA follows: TGTGCCAGCAGTTACTCGGGGGGGGCTGGGGCCAACGTCCTGACTTTC. This gives the protein CASSYSGGAGANVLTF.

This chain links TRBV11-2 with TRBJ2-7; D unclear. V was clipped by 3 bases and J by 2 bases, with 23 bases between them. This CDR3 spans 18 amino acids. CDR1 is SGHAT and CDR2 is FQNNGV in the germline V gene. CDR3 loop: CASSFDWVSLMGPYEQYF. The CDR3 coding sequence is TGTGCCAGCAGCTTTGATTGGGTCAGTCTAATGGGTCCCTACGAGCAGTACTTC.

In its sample, this clonotype was seen many times. The rearrangement uses TRBV20-1 and TRBJ2-5; perhaps TRBD1 as D (6 bases). This CDR3 comprises 14 residues. CDR1 is DFQATT and CDR2 is SNEGSKA in the germline V gene (reference sequence). V lost 3 bases and J 5 bases, leaving 16 bases between the germline ends. CDR3 sequence (DNA): TGCAGTGCTAGGAGTACAGGGAACATTGAGACCCAGTACTTC. Amino acids: CSARSTGNIETQYF.

CDR3 sequence: CARSTWASSYEQYF. The CDR3 DNA follows: TGTGCCAGGAGTACATGGGCAAGCTCCTACGAGCAGTACTTC. V gene TRBV11-3 combines with J gene TRBJ2-7; D is ambiguous. V lost 9 bases to trimming and J lost 0 bases, with 15 bases between them. The germline CDR1 and CDR2 sequences are SGHNT and YENEEA. This CDR3 contains 14 residues. Full variable domain (rest looked up from reference TRBV11-3 and TRBJ2-7): EAGVVQSPRYKIIEKKQPVAFWCNPISGHNTLYWYLQNLGQGPELLIRYENEEAVDDSQLPKDRFSAERLKGVDSTLKIQPAELGDSAVYLCARSTWASSYEQYFGPGTRLTVT.

The CDR3, as DNA: TGTGCCAGCAGCTTAATCCCCGGAGGGGGCGGGGAGACCCAGTACTTC. Protein sequence: CASSLIPGGGGETQYF. The rearrangement links TRBV7-3 to TRBJ2-5, with D possibly TRBD1 on 7 matching bases. CDR1 and CDR2 from the germline V gene are SGHTA and FQGTGA. This CDR3 contains 16 residues. Trimming stripped 1 base from V and 5 bases from J, with 17 bases between.

V gene TRBV11-2 combines with J gene TRBJ2-1; TRBD2 agrees at 11 bases. Germline CDR1 and CDR2: SGHAT and FQNNGV. With V trimmed by 3 bases and J by 10 bases, 11 bases remained unmatched. The CDR3 sequence is 16 residues long. Here the CDR3 reads CASSFPLAGGPKEQFF. The CDR3 nucleotides are TGTGCCAGCAGCTTTCCGCTAGCGGGAGGCCCAAAAGAGCAGTTCTTC.

For this clonotype: This may be a read error: a much more frequent sequence differs by one nucleotide. V gene TRBV10-1 combines with J gene TRBJ2-1; 8 nucleotides align to TRBD2. Germline V gene data show CDR1 as WNHNN and CDR2 as SYGVQD (reference sequence). The V segment lost 8 bases and the J segment 7 bases; nucleotides outside the gene matches: 13. There are 15 residues in the CDR3. Here the CDR3 DNA reads TGCGCCAGCTCAAAAACAACTAGCGGAGTTAATGAGCAGTTCTTC. It specifies CASSKTTSGVNEQFF.

Regarding this clonotype: The junction shows a germline mismatch at one end, possibly a read error. The chain carries TRBV28 and TRBJ2-1; 12 positions agree with TRBD2. The CDR3 covers 16 residues. CDR1 and CDR2 from the germline V gene are MDHEN and SYDVKM. CDR3 coding DNA: TGTGCCAGCAGTGGACTAGCGGGGAGGGCGTATAATGAGCACTTGTTC. Translated, it gives CASSGLAGRAYNEHLF.

As to this clonotype: A read error may produce the germline difference seen at one junction end. The chain combines TRBV29-1 with TRBJ2-7, with a weak D call TRBD1 (6 bases). The V gene's germline CDR1 is SQVTM and CDR2 ANQGSEA. This CDR3 is built from 13 residues. Here the CDR3 DNA reads TGCATCGTTGCTGTGGACAGCCCCTACGAGCAGTACTTC. Translation: CIVAVDSPYEQYF.

The chain has TRBV5-1 and TRBJ2-3; 12 bases are a match to TRBD2. The CDR3 contains 17 residues. V shed 4 bases and J 2 bases; nucleotides not matched to a gene: 8. Per germline, CDR1 SGHRS and CDR2 YFSETQ. DNA for the CDR3: TGCGCCAGCAGCCTAGGACTAGCGGGATGCGACACAGATACGCAGTATTTT. Protein sequence: CASSLGLAGCDTDTQYF.